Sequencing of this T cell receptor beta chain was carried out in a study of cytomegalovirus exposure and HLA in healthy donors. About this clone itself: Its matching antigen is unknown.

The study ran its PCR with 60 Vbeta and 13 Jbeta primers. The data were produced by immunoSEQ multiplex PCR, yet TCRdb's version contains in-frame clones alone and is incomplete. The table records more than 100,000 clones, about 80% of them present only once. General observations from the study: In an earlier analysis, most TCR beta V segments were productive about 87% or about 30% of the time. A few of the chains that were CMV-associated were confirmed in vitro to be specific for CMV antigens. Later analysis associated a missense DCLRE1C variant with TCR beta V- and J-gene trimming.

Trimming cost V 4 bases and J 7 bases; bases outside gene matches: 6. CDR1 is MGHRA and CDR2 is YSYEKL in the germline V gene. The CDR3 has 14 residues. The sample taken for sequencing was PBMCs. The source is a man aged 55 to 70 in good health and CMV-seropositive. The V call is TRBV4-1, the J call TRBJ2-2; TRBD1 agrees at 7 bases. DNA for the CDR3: TGCGCCAGCAGCCCTGAGGGGGCGGTCGGGGAGCTGTTTTTT. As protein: CASSPEGAVGELFF.